This entry lists 2 T cell receptor beta chains sequenced from one sample in a study of cytomegalovirus exposure and HLA in healthy donors. PCR primers comprised 60 Vbeta and 13 Jbeta primers. TCRdb keeps only in-frame clones here, not all; method: immunoSEQ multiplex PCR. Counted here are 150,000 to 200,000 clones, around three quarters occurring once; the ten biggest clones make up under 2%. What was sequenced was PBMCs. Receptors were obtained from a woman in her twenties or thirties in good health and CMV-seronegative.

The chain joins TRBV9 to TRBJ1-2; 10 bases agree with TRBD1. With 4 bases clipped from V and 5 bases from J, the junction kept 8 bases outside the gene matches. This CDR3 is built from 15 residues. Germline-derived CDR1 and CDR2 are SGDLS and YYNGEE. The DNA of the CDR3 is TGTGCCAGCAGCCCTTGGGACAGGGGAAATTATGGCTACACCTTC. Protein sequence: CASSPWDRGNYGYTF. The full variable domain, with the rest looked up from reference TRBV9 and TRBJ1-2, is DSGVTQTPKHLITATGQRVTLRCSPRSGDLSVYWYQQSLDQGLQFLIQYYNGEERAKGNILERFSAQQFPDLHSELNLSSLELGDSALYFCASSPWDRGNYGYTFGSGTRLTVV.

This chain joins TRBV5-1 and TRBJ2-7, with D possibly matching TRBD1 (6 bases). CDR3 length: 18 amino acids. CDR1 is SGHRS and CDR2 is YFSETQ in the germline V gene. Trimming took off 4 bases at V and 0 bases at J, with 23 bases between the two ends. CDR3 amino acids: CASSRGGQIPWISYEQYF. The CDR3 nucleotides read TGCGCCAGCAGCCGGGGCGGACAGATCCCCTGGATCTCCTACGAGCAGTACTTC.